A selection of T cell receptor beta chains follows, all from one sample in a study of vaccination and CD4 T cells after COVID-19. Their specific antigens are unknown. Each CDR3 protein gets one entry after TCRdb re-called the PCR reads with MiXCR. Of roughly 5,000 distinct CDR3 sequences in the sample, approximately 54% were seen once. Sequenced input: CD4+ T cells from blood, cultured in vitro. Receptors were obtained from a human donor in good health. CDR3s include the opening cysteine and the closing phenylalanine or tryptophan. Clone size appears in some rows only: once, few, many, or a class for an expanded clone.

V: TRBV5-4
size: NA
J: TRBJ1-5
CDR3: CASSPGRGGDQPQHF

V: TRBV5-4
size: NA
J: TRBJ2-2
CDR3: CASSLDGTGELFF

V: TRBV27
size: NA
J: TRBJ2-1
CDR3: CASSSAGTSGGNNEQFF

V: TRBV20-1
size: few
J: TRBJ2-3
CDR3: CSARETPRGTDTQYF

V: TRBV19
size: NA
J: TRBJ1-2
CDR3: CATQLSRGTWGNYGYTF

V: TRBV7-8
size: few
J: TRBJ1-1
CDR3: CASSPRGARNTEAFF

V: TRBV15
size: once
J: TRBJ1-4
CDR3: CATSRDGGFNEKLFF

V: TRBV7-7
size: NA
J: TRBJ2-1
CDR3: CASSPTTPGGGANEQFF

V: TRBV2
size: NA
J: TRBJ2-2
CDR3: CASSEENTGELFF

V: TRBV6-1
size: NA
J: TRBJ2-2
CDR3: CASSEERLALGGELFF